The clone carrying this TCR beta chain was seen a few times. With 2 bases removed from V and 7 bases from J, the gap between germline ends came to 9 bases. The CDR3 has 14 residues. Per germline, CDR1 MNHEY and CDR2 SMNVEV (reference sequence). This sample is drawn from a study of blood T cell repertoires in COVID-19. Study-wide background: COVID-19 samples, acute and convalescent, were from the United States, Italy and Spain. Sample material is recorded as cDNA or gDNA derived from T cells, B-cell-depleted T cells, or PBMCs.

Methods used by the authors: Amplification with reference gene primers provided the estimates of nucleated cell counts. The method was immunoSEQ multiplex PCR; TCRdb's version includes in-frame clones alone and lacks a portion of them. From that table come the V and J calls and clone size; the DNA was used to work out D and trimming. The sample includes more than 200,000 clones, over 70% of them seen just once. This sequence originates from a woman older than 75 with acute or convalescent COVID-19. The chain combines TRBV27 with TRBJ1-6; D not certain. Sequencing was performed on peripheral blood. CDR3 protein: CASSLEVRNSPLHF. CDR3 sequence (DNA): TGTGCCAGCAGTTTAGAGGTCAGAAATTCACCCCTCCACTTT.